This passage covers 31 T cell receptor beta chains from one sample sequenced in a study of cytomegalovirus exposure and HLA in healthy donors. The PCR had 60 Vbeta and 13 Jbeta primers. Some clones are missing from TCRdb's copy, which holds only in-frame ones; the method was immunoSEQ multiplex PCR. Of 75,000 to 100,000 clones listed, around 77% were seen once; the top ten hold roughly 3%. Sequenced sample: PBMCs. Receptor source: a man in his forties or fifties in good health and CMV-seronegative.

This clone was seen more than once but under ten times. The CDR3 reads CASSIGRGTSGKVYNEQFF. The CDR3 bases are TGTGCCAGCAGCATAGGAAGGGGAACTAGCGGGAAGGTGTACAATGAGCAGTTCTTC. The rearrangement links TRBV9 to TRBJ2-1; TRBD2 matches 10 bases. J was trimmed by 4 bases and V by 4 bases; bases with no gene match: 17. This CDR3 spans 19 amino acids. The germline gives CDR1 SGDLS, CDR2 YYNGEE.

The chain recombines TRBV7-2 with TRBJ1-2; no reliable D call. Trimming took off 5 bases at V and 2 bases at J, with 9 bases between the two ends. This CDR3 is built from 13 residues. Germline V gene lookup returns CDR1 SGHTA and CDR2 FQGNSA. The CDR3 here is CASSPGPNYGYTF. The CDR3 coding sequence is TGTGCCAGCAGCCCTGGGCCAAACTATGGCTACACCTTC.

The V gene is TRBV30, the J gene TRBJ1-2, with D unclear. V was shortened by 2 bases and J by 2 bases, with 6 bases between the two germline ends. CDR1 is GTSNPN, CDR2 SVGIG, per germline (reference sequence). The CDR3 covers 12 residues. CDR3: CAWSQENYGYTF. The CDR3 coding sequence is TGTGCCTGGAGTCAGGAAAACTATGGCTACACCTTC.

V gene TRBV5-1 combines with J gene TRBJ2-3; 9 bases line up with TRBD2. Trimming took 0 bases from V and 1 from J; bases not matched to a gene: 0. This CDR3 region has 15 residues. Germline V CDR1 and CDR2: SGHRS, YFSETQ. The DNA for the CDR3 is TGCGCCAGCAGCTTGGGGACTAGCGGCACAGATACGCAGTATTTT. Protein product: CASSLGTSGTDTQYF.

The chain has TRBV7-2 and TRBJ1-1; D remains unclear. The CDR3 sequence is 14 residues long. Germline loops: CDR1 SGHTA, CDR2 FQGNSA. The V gene lost 1 base and the J gene lost 5 bases, with 11 bases spanning the gap. CDR3 DNA sequence: TGTGCCAGCAGCTTAGGCGGGTTTGGGACTGAAGCTTTCTTT. Residues: CASSLGGFGTEAFF.

V gene TRBV2 combines with J gene TRBJ2-7, with 11 bases matching TRBD1. V was pared by 6 bases and J by 2 bases, with 12 bases of the junction left unmatched. CDR3 length: 17 residues. CDR1 and CDR2 (germline): SNHLY, FYNNEI. As DNA, the CDR3 is TGTGCCAGCAGGACCGGGACAGGGGGTGTAAAAACCTACGAGCAGTACTTC. Protein: CASRTGTGGVKTYEQYF.

This chain uses TRBV28 with TRBJ1-6, with D unresolved. The germline V gene encodes CDR1 MDHEN and CDR2 SYDVKM. The V end lost 11 bases, the J end lost 4 bases, and 12 bases lay between the germline ends. CDR3 size: 13 residues. DNA for the CDR3: TGTGCCTGGGCGTCGCTGTATAATTCACCCCTCCACTTT. This translates into CAWASLYNSPLHF.

The V and J genes are TRBV5-1 and TRBJ2-3; D ambiguous. The CDR3 totals 14 residues. Germline CDR1 reads SGHRS; CDR2 reads YFSETQ. Trimming shortened V by 0 bases and J by 0 bases, and 5 bases separated the two germline ends. DNA for the CDR3: TGCGCCAGCAGCTTGGTACAGAGCACAGATACGCAGTATTTT. This gives the protein CASSLVQSTDTQYF. Full variable domain (missing parts from reference TRBV5-1 and TRBJ2-3): KAGVTQTPRYLIKTRGQQVTLSCSPISGHRSVSWYQQTPGQGLQFLFEYFSETQRNKGNFPGRFSGRQFSNSRSEMNVSTLELGDSALYLCASSLVQSTDTQYFGPGTRLTVL.

This clone was detected only a few times. CDR3 sequence reads: CASSLGTGGTEAFF. The CDR3 nucleotides read TGCGCCAGCAGCTTGGGGACAGGGGGCACTGAAGCTTTCTTT. V usage is TRBV5-1 and J usage is TRBJ1-1, with TRBD1 matching 10 bases. Germline CDR1 SGHRS, CDR2 YFSETQ. J lost 4 bases, V lost 0 bases, and 0 bases had no gene match. This CDR3 comprises 14 residues. Combining the CDR3 with reference TRBV5-1 and TRBJ1-1 gives the whole variable domain KAGVTQTPRYLIKTRGQQVTLSCSPISGHRSVSWYQQTPGQGLQFLFEYFSETQRNKGNFPGRFSGRQFSNSRSEMNVSTLELGDSALYLCASSLGTGGTEAFFGQGTRLTVV.

The rearrangement links TRBV5-1 to TRBJ2-7; D is uncertain. This CDR3 region has 11 residues. CDR1 and CDR2 (germline): SGHRS, YFSETQ. Trimming stripped 4 bases from V and 4 bases from J, with 6 bases between. DNA of the CDR3: TGCGCCAGCAGCGTACAATACGAGCAGTACTTC. Residues: CASSVQYEQYF. The variable domain in full, completed from reference TRBV5-1 and TRBJ2-7, reads KAGVTQTPRYLIKTRGQQVTLSCSPISGHRSVSWYQQTPGQGLQFLFEYFSETQRNKGNFPGRFSGRQFSNSRSEMNVSTLELGDSALYLCASSVQYEQYFGPGTRLTVT.

J is TRBJ1-2 and V is TRBV30; D is perhaps TRBD1 (5 bases). V was pared by 0 bases and J by 2 bases, with 13 bases between. Per the germline V gene, CDR1 is GTSNPN and CDR2 is SVGIG (reference sequence). There are 15 residues in the CDR3. The CDR3 protein is CAWSVGSGPNYGYTF. The CDR3 region has the DNA TGTGCCTGGAGTGTAGGATCAGGGCCAAACTATGGCTACACCTTC.

This chain connects TRBV9 to TRBJ2-3, with TRBD1 matching over 8 bases. Germline V gene data show CDR1 as SGDLS and CDR2 as YYNGEE. V trimming: 0 bases; J trimming: 3 bases; junction bases outside the gene matches: 3. There are 15 residues in the CDR3. The CDR3 loop reads CASSVGWTGTDTQYF. The CDR3 nucleotides read TGTGCCAGCAGCGTAGGTTGGACAGGGACAGATACGCAGTATTTT.

In nucleotides, the CDR3 is TGCAGCGTTTACGAGGAGGGCTATGGCTACACCTTC. This translates into CSVYEEGYGYTF. V usage is TRBV29-1 and J usage is TRBJ1-2; D remains unclear. The CDR3 runs to 12 residues. Germline CDR1 SQVTM, CDR2 ANQGSEA. V gave up 5 bases and J gave up 4 bases, with 11 bases separating them.

This chain joins TRBV5-1 and TRBJ2-5, with 7 nucleotides matching TRBD1. The closer fit of TRBJ2-7 to the DNA end suggests the J call may be wrong. The CDR3 is 14 amino acids. The germline V gene encodes CDR1 SGHRS and CDR2 YFSETQ. The CDR3 sequence: CASRSGTVSHEQYF. In nucleotides, the CDR3 is TGCGCCAGCAGGTCCGGGACAGTGAGCCACGAGCAGTACTTC.

The V call is TRBV5-8, the J call TRBJ1-2; TRBD1 agrees at 9 bases. The trim removed 0 bases at V and 8 bases at J, leaving 5 bases unmatched. This CDR3 has 14 residues. CDR1 is SGHTS and CDR2 is YDEGEE in the germline V gene. CDR3 region: CASSLGGTGSGYTF. For the CDR3, the DNA is TGTGCCAGCAGCTTGGGGGGGACAGGGTCAGGCTACACCTTC. The whole variable domain, remainder taken from reference TRBV5-8 and TRBJ1-2, is EAGVTQSPTHLIKTRGQQATLRCSPISGHTSVYWYQQALGLGLQFLLWYDEGEERNRGNFPPRFSGRQFPNYSSELNVNALELEDSALYLCASSLGGTGSGYTFGSGTRLTVV.

This rearrangement joins TRBV30 to TRBJ1-5, with D unresolved. CDR1 GTSNPN and CDR2 SVGIG come from the germline V gene (reference sequence). The CDR3 is 18 residues long. Trimming pared 0 bases from V and 6 bases from J, leaving 24 bases between. The CDR3 sequence is CAWSVPWGGNGNPQPQHF. The DNA for the CDR3 is TGTGCCTGGAGTGTACCCTGGGGAGGGAATGGGAACCCTCAGCCCCAGCATTTT. The full variable domain, its missing parts supplied by reference TRBV30 and TRBJ1-5, is SQTIHQWPATLVQPVGSPLSLECTVEGTSNPNLYWYRQAAGRGLQLLFYSVGIGQISSEVPQNLSASRPQDRQFILSSKKLLLSDSGFYLCAWSVPWGGNGNPQPQHFGDGTRLSIL.

This clone was seen a few times. The chain combines TRBV29-1 with TRBJ1-4, with TRBD1 as a possible D gene (5 bases). The CDR3 has 12 amino acids. Germline V CDR1 and CDR2: SQVTM, ANQGSEA. The V end lost 6 bases, the J end lost 8 bases, and 13 bases lay between the germline ends. The CDR3 protein is CSVRDGIEKLFF. CDR3 nucleotides: TGCAGCGTCAGGGATGGGATCGAAAAACTGTTTTTT.

This chain connects TRBV6-1 to TRBJ2-7; 8 bases align to TRBD2. V was pared by 4 bases and J by 7 bases, with 6 bases of the junction left unmatched. In germline, CDR1 is MNHNS, CDR2 SASEGT. The CDR3 covers 13 residues. The CDR3, as DNA: TGTGCCAGCAGTGCCCGCGGGGGGCTAGAGCAGTACTTC. The encoded protein is CASSARGGLEQYF.

In regard to this clone: At the DNA level, this CDR3 is encoded by other sequences in the same sample as well. The J gene is TRBJ1-1, the V gene TRBV5-1; a weak D match, TRBD1 (5 bases). From germline, CDR1 is SGHRS and CDR2 YFSETQ. V was cut by 3 bases and J by 2 bases, with 11 bases left in between. This CDR3 has 14 amino acids. CDR3 loop: CASSSQGGNTEAFF. The CDR3 DNA reads as TGCGCCAGCAGCTCTCAGGGTGGTAACACTGAAGCTTTCTTT.

The rearrangement joins TRBV27 to TRBJ2-1, with 9 bases fitting TRBD1. The J segment lost 7 bases and the V segment lost 0 bases, leaving 13 bases of the junction unmatched. Germline-derived CDR1 and CDR2 are MNHEY and SMNVEV (reference sequence). CDR3 length: 18 residues. The CDR3 sequence is CASSLSMAGTGWSNEQFF. The CDR3 DNA sequence: TGTGCCAGCAGTTTATCGATGGCCGGGACAGGGTGGTCGAATGAGCAGTTCTTC.

This clone has just a few counts. The gene calls are TRBV5-1 and TRBJ2-3; TRBD1 might be the D (6 bases). V lost 4 bases to trimming and J lost 2 bases, with 14 bases between them. This CDR3 is built from 15 residues. Germline assignment: CDR1 SGHRS and CDR2 YFSETQ. Written as DNA, the CDR3 is TGCGCCAGCAGCATAGGACAGAGTTCCACAGATACGCAGTATTTT. As protein: CASSIGQSSTDTQYF.

This clone was detected only a few times. This chain uses TRBV10-2 with TRBJ2-5, with 12 bases lining up with TRBD2. The CDR3 covers 15 residues. The trim removed 6 bases at V and 4 bases at J, leaving 6 bases unmatched. In germline, CDR1 is WSHSY, CDR2 SAAADI. The CDR3 coding sequence is TGCGCCAGCAGACTAACACTAGCGGGGGGAGAGACCCAGTACTTC. This translates into CASRLTLAGGETQYF.

The rearrangement joins TRBV4-2 to TRBJ1-2; weak D call: TRBD1 (6 bases). V was clipped by 0 bases and J by 0 bases, with 8 bases between them. The CDR3 has 15 amino acids. Per germline, CDR1 LGHNA and CDR2 YNFKEQ. CDR3 DNA sequence: TGTGCCAGCAGCCAAGATGGGGGCTCTAACTATGGCTACACCTTC. This encodes CASSQDGGSNYGYTF.

The gene calls are TRBV7-8 and TRBJ2-7; 14 positions agree with TRBD2. Germline-derived CDR1 and CDR2 are SGHVS and FQNEAQ. CDR3 size: 16 residues. Unmatched junction bases numbered 3, after V lost 4 bases and J lost 1 base. CDR3 DNA: TGTGCCAGCAGCTCGGGACTAGCGGGAGCGTCCTACGAGCAGTACTTC. It is translated as CASSSGLAGASYEQYF. Filled out from reference TRBV7-8 and TRBJ2-7, the complete variable domain reads GAGVSQSPRYKVAKRGQDVALRCDPISGHVSLFWYQQALGQGPEFLTYFQNEAQLDKSGLPSDRFFAERPEGSVSTLKIQRTQQEDSAVYLCASSSGLAGASYEQYFGPGTRLTVT.

The V gene is TRBV6-9, the J gene TRBJ2-7; D possibly corresponds to TRBD2 (5 bases). The CDR3 loop spans 17 amino acids. V was trimmed by 5 bases and J by 1 base, leaving 21 bases between them. Germline CDR1 MNHGY, CDR2 SVAAGI. CDR3 in DNA: TGTGCCAGCAGTCCTCGGGTGGGAGTTCCCCGTTCCTACGAGCAGTACTTC. Residues: CASSPRVGVPRSYEQYF.

V gene TRBV29-1 combines with J gene TRBJ2-1; D possibly corresponds to TRBD1 (7 bases). V dropped 4 bases and J dropped 8 bases, with 12 bases sitting between them. The CDR3 has 12 residues. The germline V gene encodes CDR1 SQVTM and CDR2 ANQGSEA. The CDR3 nucleotides are TGCAGCGTTGTTCGCGGGACAGATGAGCAGTTCTTC. Protein product: CSVVRGTDEQFF.

The rearrangement joins TRBV2 to TRBJ1-6; D uncertain. Per the germline V gene, CDR1 is SNHLY and CDR2 is FYNNEI. The CDR3 covers 14 residues. Trimming left V 4 bases short and J 6 bases short, with 10 bases between. The CDR3 nucleotides read TGTGCCAGCAGTGTCGGGAATAGTAATTCACCCCTCCACTTT. This sequence encodes CASSVGNSNSPLHF.

The gene calls are TRBV6-5 and TRBJ2-1; possibly TRBD1 for D (5 bases). The germline V and J ends were trimmed by 6 bases and 9 bases, with 12 bases remaining between them. There are 12 residues in the CDR3. Germline values: CDR1 MNHEY, CDR2 SVGAGI. The CDR3 region has the DNA TGTGCCAGCAGGCCAGGGCACGGTGAGCAGTTCTTC. It yields the protein CASRPGHGEQFF.

The V call is TRBV28, the J call TRBJ1-6, with no clear D. CDR1 and CDR2 (germline): MDHEN, SYDVKM. The ends were cut back, 8 bases at V and 0 bases at J, with 8 bases in the middle. CDR3 size: 14 residues. CDR3 coding DNA: TGTGCCAGCGGCCTAGGCTCCTATAATTCACCCCTCCACTTT. Amino acid sequence: CASGLGSYNSPLHF.

The V gene is TRBV2, the J gene TRBJ2-1; 9 bases line up with TRBD2. Germline lookup yields CDR1 SNHLY and CDR2 FYNNEI. The CDR3 is 14 amino acids. J gave up 9 bases and V 3 bases, and 6 bases lay outside the gene matches. The CDR3 reads CASSDGREGSEQFF. In nucleotides, the CDR3 is TGTGCCAGCAGTGACGGGCGGGAGGGGAGTGAGCAGTTCTTC.

The chain is built from TRBV6-6 and TRBJ2-7; possibly TRBD2 for D (5 bases). Trimming left V 0 bases short and J 6 bases short, with 12 bases between. CDR3 length: 14 residues. Germline V gene lookup returns CDR1 MNHNY and CDR2 SVGAGI (reference sequence). The chain's CDR3 is CASSYSTFGSEQYF. CDR3 in DNA: TGTGCCAGCAGTTACTCGACCTTTGGGAGCGAGCAGTACTTC.